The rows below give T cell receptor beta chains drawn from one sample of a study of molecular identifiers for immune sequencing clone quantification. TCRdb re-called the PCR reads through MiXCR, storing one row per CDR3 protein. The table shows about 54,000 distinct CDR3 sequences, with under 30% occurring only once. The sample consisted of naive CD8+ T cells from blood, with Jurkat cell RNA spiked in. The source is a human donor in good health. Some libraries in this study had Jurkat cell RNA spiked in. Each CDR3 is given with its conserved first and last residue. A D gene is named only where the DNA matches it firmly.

CDR3aa: CASSQTTSGDGEQYF
len: 15
d_gene: TRBD2
v_gene: TRBV7-6
j_gene: TRBJ2-7

CDR3aa: CASSSRGLGSDTQYF
len: 15
d_gene: TRBD2
v_gene: TRBV13
j_gene: TRBJ2-3

CDR3aa: CASSLLGAKDTQYF
len: 14
d_gene: NA
v_gene: TRBV7-6
j_gene: TRBJ2-3

CDR3aa: CASSDLNRGTQYF
len: 13
d_gene: NA
v_gene: TRBV3-1
j_gene: TRBJ2-3

CDR3aa: CASSQTTMSKNIQYF
len: 15
d_gene: NA
v_gene: TRBV28
j_gene: TRBJ2-4

CDR3aa: CSVELAGENTDTQYF
len: 15
d_gene: TRBD2
v_gene: TRBV29-1
j_gene: TRBJ2-3

CDR3aa: CASSLITGIENEQFF
len: 15
d_gene: NA
v_gene: TRBV27
j_gene: TRBJ2-1

CDR3aa: CATSDLVGIPYNEQFF
len: 16
d_gene: NA
v_gene: TRBV24-1
j_gene: TRBJ2-1

CDR3aa: CASSLQVPGTDTQYF
len: 15
d_gene: NA
v_gene: TRBV7-6
j_gene: TRBJ2-3

CDR3aa: CASSPSGIDTGELFF
len: 15
d_gene: TRBD2
v_gene: TRBV19
j_gene: TRBJ2-2

CDR3aa: CASSPTGQDYTEAFF
len: 15
d_gene: TRBD1
v_gene: TRBV18
j_gene: TRBJ1-1

CDR3aa: CASLISGNTIYF
len: 12
d_gene: NA
v_gene: TRBV12-3/TRBV12-4
j_gene: TRBJ1-3

CDR3aa: CARSLTLGGGPGNPQYF
len: 17
d_gene: NA
v_gene: TRBV12-3/TRBV12-4
j_gene: TRBJ2-3

CDR3aa: CASSQGTSGYEQYF
len: 14
d_gene: TRBD2
v_gene: TRBV4-3
j_gene: TRBJ2-7

CDR3aa: CASSQGGTGDEQYF
len: 14
d_gene: TRBD1
v_gene: TRBV4-3
j_gene: TRBJ2-7

CDR3aa: CASSLGFRSPTEAFF
len: 15
d_gene: NA
v_gene: TRBV7-2
j_gene: TRBJ1-1